A single sample is the source of the 17 T cell receptor beta chains below, sequenced in a study of identical twins. In TCRdb, the 5' RACE reads were re-called with MiXCR into one record per CDR3 protein. The sample includes fewer than 900,000 distinct CDR3 sequences, around a sixth seen only once; the top ten take around 14%. The same data also went into a second study, on T cells expressing NK-cell markers.

The sequencing input was PBMCs. The receptors derive from a woman aged 18-29 years in good health.

This clonotype was counted only a few times. The CDR3 bases are TGCAGCACCCGGACAGGGGGGAGCACAGATACGCAGTATTTT. Translated: CSTRTGGSTDTQYF. The chain has TRBV29-1 and TRBJ2-3; TRBD1 matches 10 bases. Germline V gene data show CDR1 as SQVTM and CDR2 as ANQGSEA. Losses at the gene ends were 8 bases for V and 0 bases for J; bases not matched to a gene: 5. The CDR3 is 14 residues long.

About this clonotype: A read error may account for a junction end that differs from germline. The chain has TRBV7-7 and TRBJ2-5; TRBD2 aligns across 8 bases. Germline CDR1 reads SSHAT; CDR2 reads FNYEAQ (reference sequence). The CDR3 is made up of 13 amino acids. The CDR3 loop reads CASSVSGAGTQYF. In DNA form, the CDR3 reads TGTGCTAGCAGCGTTAGCGGGGCTGGGACCCAGTACTTC.

This clonotype was counted a few times. CDR3 sequence (DNA): TGTGCCAGCAATCCCCCCGGGAATACGCAGTATTTT. The encoded protein is CASNPPGNTQYF. The genes are TRBV6-6 and TRBJ2-3; D might be TRBD2 (5 bases). Germline-derived CDR1 and CDR2 are MNHNY and SVGAGI (reference sequence). V lost 7 bases and J lost 7, with 12 bases in between. CDR3 length: 12 residues.

V gene TRBV19 combines with J gene TRBJ2-7, with 10 bases matching TRBD2. Germline CDR1 reads LNHDA; CDR2 reads SQIVND (reference sequence). V shed 5 bases, J shed 3 bases, and the junction held 22 bases outside the gene matches. The CDR3 is 20 amino acids. In DNA, the CDR3 is TGTGCCAGTAGTCGGGAGAGTCCGCTAGCGGGAGTCCTTTGGAGCTACGAGCAGTACTTC. This codes for CASSRESPLAGVLWSYEQYF.

This clonotype came up a few times. The V and J genes are TRBV20-1 and TRBJ2-2, with D perhaps TRBD2 (6 bases). Germline assignment: CDR1 DFQATT and CDR2 SNEGSKA (reference sequence). The CDR3 loop spans 13 amino acids. V was trimmed by 3 bases and J by 6 bases, leaving 11 bases between them. The CDR3 reads CSASKLASGELFF. The CDR3 DNA is TGCAGTGCTAGTAAGCTAGCGTCCGGGGAGCTGTTTTTT.

This clonotype was detected many times. In DNA, the CDR3 is TGTGCCAGCAGCTTAACACAGGGGCTGAACGAGCAGTACTTC. Translating gives CASSLTQGLNEQYF. The chain uses TRBV7-9 and TRBJ2-7, with 7 bases identical to TRBD1. Germline trimming cut 2 bases from V and 5 bases from J; bases unmatched to any gene: 6. The CDR3 has 14 residues. Per the germline V gene, CDR1 is SEHNR and CDR2 is FQNEAQ (reference sequence).

J is TRBJ2-1 and V is TRBV5-1, with 9 bases fitting TRBD2. With 2 bases clipped from V and 4 bases from J, the junction kept 7 bases outside the gene matches. The CDR3 is made up of 16 amino acids. CDR1 SGHRS and CDR2 YFSETQ come from the germline V gene. CDR3 bases: TGCGCCAGCAGCTTTGGGACTAGCTCCCTATACAATGAGCAGTTCTTC. It is translated as CASSFGTSSLYNEQFF.

The sample holds one count of this clonotype. The chain has TRBV7-9 and TRBJ2-7; the D gene is possibly TRBD2 (6 bases). The germline V gene encodes CDR1 SEHNR and CDR2 FQNEAQ (reference sequence). The CDR3 is made up of 14 amino acids. Trimming stripped 4 bases from V and 7 bases from J, with 17 bases between. CDR3 coding DNA: TGTGCCAGCAGCTCCATGGGACTCATAAGGGAGCAGTACTTC. Its protein product is CASSSMGLIREQYF.

V usage is TRBV3-1 and J usage is TRBJ2-7; D is ambiguous. The length of the CDR3 is 13 residues. CDR1 LGHDT and CDR2 YNNKEL come from the germline V gene (reference sequence). V lost 1 base and J 5 bases, leaving 9 bases between the germline ends. CDR3 amino acids: CASSQGHLNEQYF. In DNA, the CDR3 is TGTGCCAGCAGCCAAGGTCATCTCAACGAGCAGTACTTC.

This chain connects TRBV4-3 to TRBJ1-2, with 10 nucleotides matching TRBD1. The J segment lost 6 bases and the V segment lost 4 bases, leaving 2 bases of the junction unmatched. Germline CDR1 reads LGHNA; CDR2 reads YSLEER. The CDR3 has 13 amino acids. The CDR3 reads CASSRGTGDGYTF. DNA of the CDR3: TGCGCCAGCAGCCGAGGGACAGGGGATGGCTACACCTTC.

The gene calls are TRBV7-9 and TRBJ2-1, with TRBD1 identical over 7 bases. The CDR3 consists of 15 residues. V was pared by 5 bases and J by 6 bases, with 10 bases of the junction left unmatched. Germline loops: CDR1 SEHNR, CDR2 FQNEAQ (reference sequence). CDR3 DNA: TGTGCCAGCAGCCGCGGTAGGGACAGCCTCAATGAGCAGTTCTTC. It translates to CASSRGRDSLNEQFF.

The V gene is TRBV12-3 or TRBV12-4, the J gene TRBJ1-3; TRBD1 is a possible D gene (6 bases). The ends were cut back, 1 base at V and 5 bases at J, with 9 bases in the middle. The CDR3 extends over 14 amino acids. The CDR3 loop is CASSLDRVRNTIYF. The CDR3 DNA is TGTGCCAGCAGTTTAGACAGGGTTAGAAACACCATATATTTT.

This clonotype has more than one count but fewer than ten. The chain couples TRBV5-1 to TRBJ2-2, with D unclear. Germline V gene sequence: CDR1 SGHRS, CDR2 YFSETQ. The CDR3 runs 14 residues. The ends were cut back, 0 bases at V and 3 bases at J, with 6 bases in the middle. The CDR3 reads CASSLGHDTGELFF. The CDR3, as DNA: TGCGCCAGCAGCTTGGGACATGACACCGGGGAGCTGTTTTTT.

This clonotype appeared many times. The rearrangement links TRBV29-1 to TRBJ2-1; D is undetermined. The V and J ends lost 4 bases and 9 bases respectively, with 10 bases between them. Germline assignment: CDR1 SQVTM and CDR2 ANQGSEA. CDR3 length equals 11 residues. The CDR3: CSVATLGEQFF. Here the CDR3 DNA reads TGCAGCGTTGCCACCCTCGGTGAGCAGTTCTTC.

The chain uses TRBV18 and TRBJ2-1; TRBD2 matches 7 bases. V lost 1 base, J lost 8 bases, and 8 bases stayed unmatched. CDR1 and CDR2 (germline): KGHSH, LQKENI. This CDR3 is built from 15 residues. CDR3 in amino acids: CASSPQAGRTHEQFF. CDR3 nucleotides: TGTGCCAGCTCACCACAAGCGGGGCGAACCCATGAGCAGTTCTTC.

V gene TRBV20-1 combines with J gene TRBJ2-2; a weak D match, TRBD2 (6 bases). CDR1 DFQATT and CDR2 SNEGSKA come from the germline V gene (reference sequence). The CDR3 is 14 amino acids. Trimming removed 3 bases from V and 2 bases from J, with 10 bases in between. CDR3 nucleotides: TGCAGTGCTAGGGTAGCGGAAAACACCGGGGAGCTGTTTTTT. Its translation: CSARVAENTGELFF.

V is TRBV9 and J is TRBJ2-1, with TRBD1 as a possible D gene (6 bases). The length of the CDR3 is 19 residues. In germline, CDR1 is SGDLS, CDR2 YYNGEE. Between the trimmed V and J ends, which lost 3 bases and 4 bases, there was a span of 26 bases. The CDR3 DNA reads TGTGCCAGCAGCGCTCCAAAAGTCCCCCAGGGGCTGGGGTACAATGAGCAGTTCTTC. Translating gives CASSAPKVPQGLGYNEQFF.